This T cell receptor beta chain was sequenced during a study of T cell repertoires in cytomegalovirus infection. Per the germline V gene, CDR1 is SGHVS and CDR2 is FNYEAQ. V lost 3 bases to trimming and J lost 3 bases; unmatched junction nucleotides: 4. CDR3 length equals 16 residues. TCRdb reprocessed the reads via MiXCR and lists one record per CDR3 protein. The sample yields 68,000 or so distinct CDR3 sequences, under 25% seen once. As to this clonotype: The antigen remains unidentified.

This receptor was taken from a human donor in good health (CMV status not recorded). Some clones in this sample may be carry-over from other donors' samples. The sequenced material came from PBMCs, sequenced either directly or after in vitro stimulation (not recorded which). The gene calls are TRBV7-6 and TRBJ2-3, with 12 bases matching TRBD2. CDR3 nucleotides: TGTGCCAGCAGCTTTAGACTAGCGGGAGTAACAGATACGCAGTATTTT. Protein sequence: CASSFRLAGVTDTQYF.